This T cell receptor (beta chain) was identified in a study of shared clonotypes between healthy human individuals. The assay was carried out at the deep level. Using immunoSEQ multiplex PCR, the repertoire was profiled, and TCRdb retains in-frame clones only, with some absent. The sample has around 530,000 clones, around 76% seen once. Specimen: PBMCs. This clonotype was sampled from a woman aged 40 to 49 in good health. Some clones in this sample may be carry-over from other donors' samples.

The CDR3 loop is CASSESRETQYF. The CDR3 DNA sequence: TGTGCCAGCAGTGAAAGCCGGGAGACCCAGTACTTC. V is TRBV2 and J is TRBJ2-5; no definite D call. Trimming took 2 bases from V and 5 from J, leaving 6 bases between them. Germline V lookup: CDR1 SNHLY, CDR2 FYNNEI. This CDR3 has 12 residues.